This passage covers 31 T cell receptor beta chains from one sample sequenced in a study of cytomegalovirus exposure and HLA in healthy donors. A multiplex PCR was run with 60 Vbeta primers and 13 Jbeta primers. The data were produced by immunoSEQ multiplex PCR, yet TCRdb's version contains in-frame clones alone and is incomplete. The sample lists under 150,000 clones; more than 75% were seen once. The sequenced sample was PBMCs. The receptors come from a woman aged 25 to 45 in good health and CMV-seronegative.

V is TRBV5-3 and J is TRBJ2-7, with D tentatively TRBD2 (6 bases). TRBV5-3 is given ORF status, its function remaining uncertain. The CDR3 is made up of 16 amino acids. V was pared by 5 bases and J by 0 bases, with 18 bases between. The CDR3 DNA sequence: TGTGCCAGAAGTTCCCGACTAAGCGGGCGCTCCTACGAGCAGTACTTC. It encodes CARSSRLSGRSYEQYF.

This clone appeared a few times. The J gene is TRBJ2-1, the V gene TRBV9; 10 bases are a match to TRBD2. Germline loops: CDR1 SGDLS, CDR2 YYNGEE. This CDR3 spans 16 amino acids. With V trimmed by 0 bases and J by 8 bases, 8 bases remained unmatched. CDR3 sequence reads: CASSVGVSSGRDEQFF. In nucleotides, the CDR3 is TGTGCCAGCAGCGTAGGGGTGTCGAGCGGGAGGGATGAGCAGTTCTTC. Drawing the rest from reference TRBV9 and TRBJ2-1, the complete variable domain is DSGVTQTPKHLITATGQRVTLRCSPRSGDLSVYWYQQSLDQGLQFLIQYYNGEERAKGNILERFSAQQFPDLHSELNLSSLELGDSALYFCASSVGVSSGRDEQFFGPGTRLTVL.

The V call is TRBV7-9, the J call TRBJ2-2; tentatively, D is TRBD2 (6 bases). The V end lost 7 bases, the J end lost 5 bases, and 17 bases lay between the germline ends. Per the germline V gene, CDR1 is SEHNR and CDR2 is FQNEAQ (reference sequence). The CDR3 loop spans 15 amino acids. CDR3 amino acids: CASTKGGVRTGELFF. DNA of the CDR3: TGTGCCAGCACCAAAGGCGGGGTTAGGACCGGGGAGCTGTTTTTT.

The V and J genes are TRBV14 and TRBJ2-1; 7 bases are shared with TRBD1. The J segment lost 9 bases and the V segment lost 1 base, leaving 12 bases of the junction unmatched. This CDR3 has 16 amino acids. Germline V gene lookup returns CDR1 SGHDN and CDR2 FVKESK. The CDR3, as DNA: TGTGCCAGCAGCCAAGGGCTAACTAGGGGGCAGGGTGAGCAGTTCTTC. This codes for CASSQGLTRGQGEQFF.

CDR3: CATSVQVGDEQYF. The CDR3 coding sequence is TGTGCCACCTCTGTCCAGGTAGGCGACGAGCAGTACTTC. The rearrangement joins TRBV19 to TRBJ2-7; D call uncertain. The CDR3 consists of 13 residues. Germline values: CDR1 LNHDA, CDR2 SQIVND (reference sequence). V lost 10 bases and J 5 bases, leaving 18 bases between the germline ends.

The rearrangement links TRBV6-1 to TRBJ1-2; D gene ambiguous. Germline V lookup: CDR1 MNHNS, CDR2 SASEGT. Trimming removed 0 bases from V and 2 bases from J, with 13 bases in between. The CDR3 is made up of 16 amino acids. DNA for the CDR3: TGTGCCAGCAGTGAAGCGTGGCCACCATCAAACTATGGCTACACCTTC. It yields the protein CASSEAWPPSNYGYTF.

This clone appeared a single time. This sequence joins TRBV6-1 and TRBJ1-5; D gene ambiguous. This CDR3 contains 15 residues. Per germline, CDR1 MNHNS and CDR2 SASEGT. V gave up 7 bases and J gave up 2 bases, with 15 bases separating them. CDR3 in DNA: TGTGCCAGCACTGACCTCCACGGAGGCAATCAGCCCCAGCATTTT. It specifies CASTDLHGGNQPQHF.

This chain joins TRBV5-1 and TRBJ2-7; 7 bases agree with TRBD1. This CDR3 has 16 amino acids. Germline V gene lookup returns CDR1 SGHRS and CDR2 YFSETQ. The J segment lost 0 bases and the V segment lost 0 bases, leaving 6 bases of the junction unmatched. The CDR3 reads CASSLAWDSDSYEQYF. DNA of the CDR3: TGCGCCAGCAGCTTGGCCTGGGACAGTGACTCCTACGAGCAGTACTTC. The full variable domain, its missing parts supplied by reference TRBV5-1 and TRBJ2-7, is KAGVTQTPRYLIKTRGQQVTLSCSPISGHRSVSWYQQTPGQGLQFLFEYFSETQRNKGNFPGRFSGRQFSNSRSEMNVSTLELGDSALYLCASSLAWDSDSYEQYFGPGTRLTVT.

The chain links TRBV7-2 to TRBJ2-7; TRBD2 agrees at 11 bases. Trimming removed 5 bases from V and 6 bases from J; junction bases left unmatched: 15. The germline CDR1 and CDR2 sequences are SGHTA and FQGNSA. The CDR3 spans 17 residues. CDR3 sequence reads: CASSPSPLAGGPGEQYF. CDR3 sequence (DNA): TGTGCCAGCAGCCCCTCCCCCTTAGCGGGGGGGCCTGGCGAGCAGTACTTC. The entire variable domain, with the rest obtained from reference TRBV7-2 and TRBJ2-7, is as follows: GAGVSQSPSNKVTEKGKDVELRCDPISGHTALYWYRQSLGQGLEFLIYFQGNSAPDKSGLPSDRFSAERTGGSVSTLTIQRTQQEDSAVYLCASSPSPLAGGPGEQYFGPGTRLTVT.

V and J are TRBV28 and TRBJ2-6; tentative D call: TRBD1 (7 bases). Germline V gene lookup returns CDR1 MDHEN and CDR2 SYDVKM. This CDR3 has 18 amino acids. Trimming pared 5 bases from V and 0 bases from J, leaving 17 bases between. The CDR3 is CASSNRRGTVSGANVLTF. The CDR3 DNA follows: TGTGCCAGCAGTAACCGACGGGGGACAGTCTCTGGGGCCAACGTCCTGACTTTC.

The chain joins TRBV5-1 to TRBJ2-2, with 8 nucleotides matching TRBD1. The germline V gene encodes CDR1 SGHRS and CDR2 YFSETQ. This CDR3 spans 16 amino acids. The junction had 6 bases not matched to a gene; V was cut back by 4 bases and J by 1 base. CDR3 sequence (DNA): TGCGCCAGCAGCGGCGGGACAGGCCTGAACACCGGGGAGCTGTTTTTT. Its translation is CASSGGTGLNTGELFF.

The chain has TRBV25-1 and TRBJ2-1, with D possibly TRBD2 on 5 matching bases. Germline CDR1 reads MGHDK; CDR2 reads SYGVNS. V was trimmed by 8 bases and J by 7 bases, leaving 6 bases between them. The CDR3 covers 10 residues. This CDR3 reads CASGENEQFF. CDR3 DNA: TGTGCCAGCGGGGAGAATGAGCAGTTCTTC.

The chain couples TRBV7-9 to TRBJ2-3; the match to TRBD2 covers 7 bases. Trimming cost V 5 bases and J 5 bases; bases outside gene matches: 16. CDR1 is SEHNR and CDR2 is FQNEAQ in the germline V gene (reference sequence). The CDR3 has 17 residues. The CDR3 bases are TGTGCCAGCAGCCCATCTCGCCTAGCGGAAATCAAAGATACGCAGTATTTT. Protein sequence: CASSPSRLAEIKDTQYF. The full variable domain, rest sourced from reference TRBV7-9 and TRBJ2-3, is DTGVSQNPRHKITKRGQNVTFRCDPISEHNRLYWYRQTLGQGPEFLTYFQNEAQLEKSRLLSDRFSAERPKGSFSTLEIQRTEQGDSAMYLCASSPSRLAEIKDTQYFGPGTRLTVL.

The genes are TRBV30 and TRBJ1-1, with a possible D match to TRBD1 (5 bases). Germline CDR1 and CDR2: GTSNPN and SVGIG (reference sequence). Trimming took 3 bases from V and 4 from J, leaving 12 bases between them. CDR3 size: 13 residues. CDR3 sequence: CAWSRVEGTEAFF. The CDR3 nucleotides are TGTGCCTGGAGCAGGGTCGAAGGCACTGAAGCTTTCTTT.

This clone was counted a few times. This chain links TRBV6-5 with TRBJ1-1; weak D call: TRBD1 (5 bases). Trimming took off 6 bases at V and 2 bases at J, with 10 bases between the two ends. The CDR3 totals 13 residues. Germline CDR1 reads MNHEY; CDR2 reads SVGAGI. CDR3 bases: TGTGCCAGCAGGGGGGGTAGCAACACTGAAGCTTTCTTT. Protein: CASRGGSNTEAFF.

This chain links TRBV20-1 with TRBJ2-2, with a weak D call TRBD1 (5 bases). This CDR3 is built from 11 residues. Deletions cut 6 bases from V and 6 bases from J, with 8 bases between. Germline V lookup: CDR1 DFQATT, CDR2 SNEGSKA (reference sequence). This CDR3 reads CSADSAGELFF. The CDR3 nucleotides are TGCAGTGCAGACAGCGCCGGGGAGCTGTTTTTT.

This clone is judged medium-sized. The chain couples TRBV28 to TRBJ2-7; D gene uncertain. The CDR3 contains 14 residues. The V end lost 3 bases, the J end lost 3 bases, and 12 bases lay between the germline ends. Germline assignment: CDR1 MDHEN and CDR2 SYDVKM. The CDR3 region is CASSFLEQHYEQYF. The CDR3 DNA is TGTGCCAGCAGTTTCCTGGAACAGCACTACGAGCAGTACTTC.

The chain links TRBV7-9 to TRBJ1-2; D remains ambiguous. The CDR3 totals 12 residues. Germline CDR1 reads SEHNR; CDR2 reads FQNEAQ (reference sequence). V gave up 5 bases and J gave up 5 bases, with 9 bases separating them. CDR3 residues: CASSPGEYGYTF. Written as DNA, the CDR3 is TGTGCCAGCAGCCCTGGGGAGTATGGCTACACCTTC.

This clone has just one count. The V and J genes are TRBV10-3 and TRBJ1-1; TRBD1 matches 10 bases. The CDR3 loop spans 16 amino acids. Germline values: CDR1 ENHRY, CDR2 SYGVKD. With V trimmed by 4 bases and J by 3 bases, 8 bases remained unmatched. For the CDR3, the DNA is TGTGCCATCAGTGGCGCCGGGACAGGGGCGTACACTGAAGCTTTCTTT. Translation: CAISGAGTGAYTEAFF.

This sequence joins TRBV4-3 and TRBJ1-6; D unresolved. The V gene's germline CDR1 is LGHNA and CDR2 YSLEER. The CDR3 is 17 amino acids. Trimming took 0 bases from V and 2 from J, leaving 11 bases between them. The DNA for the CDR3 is TGCGCCAGCAGCCAAGAGTCGAGACTCGCCTATAATTCACCCCTCCACTTT. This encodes CASSQESRLAYNSPLHF.

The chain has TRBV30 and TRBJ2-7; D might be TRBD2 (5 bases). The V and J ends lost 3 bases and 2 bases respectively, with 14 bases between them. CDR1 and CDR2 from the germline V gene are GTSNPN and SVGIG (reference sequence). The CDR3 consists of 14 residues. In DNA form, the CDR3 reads TGTGCCTGGAGGGCGCACGGGCGGGCCTACGAGCAGTACTTC. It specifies CAWRAHGRAYEQYF.

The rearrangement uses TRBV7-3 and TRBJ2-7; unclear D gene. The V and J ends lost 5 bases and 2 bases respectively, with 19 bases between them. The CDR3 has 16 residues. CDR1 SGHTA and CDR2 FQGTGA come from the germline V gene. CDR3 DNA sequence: TGTGCCAGCAGCCGTGCAGGCCGGAATGGGCCCTACGAGCAGTACTTC. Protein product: CASSRAGRNGPYEQYF.

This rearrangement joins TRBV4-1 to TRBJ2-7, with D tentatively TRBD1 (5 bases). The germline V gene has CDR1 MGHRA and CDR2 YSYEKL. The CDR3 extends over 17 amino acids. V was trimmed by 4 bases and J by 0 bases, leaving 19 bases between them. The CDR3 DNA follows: TGCGCCAGCAGCCCACATATCTGGGGCAGGTACTCCTACGAGCAGTACTTC. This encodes CASSPHIWGRYSYEQYF.

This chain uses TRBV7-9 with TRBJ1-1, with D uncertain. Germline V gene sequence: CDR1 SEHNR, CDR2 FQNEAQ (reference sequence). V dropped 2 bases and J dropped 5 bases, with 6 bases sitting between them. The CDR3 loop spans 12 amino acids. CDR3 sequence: CASSLPGTEAFF. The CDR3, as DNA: TGTGCCAGCAGCTTACCGGGGACTGAAGCTTTCTTT.

The CDR3 sequence: CASSSSRDSYNSPLHF. CDR3 coding DNA: TGTGCCAGCAGCTCGTCCAGGGACAGCTATAATTCACCCCTCCACTTT. The rearrangement links TRBV13 to TRBJ1-6; 7 bases map to TRBD1. V trimming: 4 bases; J trimming: 3 bases; junction bases outside the gene matches: 6. Germline assignment: CDR1 PRHDT and CDR2 FYEKMQ (reference sequence). The CDR3 has 16 residues.

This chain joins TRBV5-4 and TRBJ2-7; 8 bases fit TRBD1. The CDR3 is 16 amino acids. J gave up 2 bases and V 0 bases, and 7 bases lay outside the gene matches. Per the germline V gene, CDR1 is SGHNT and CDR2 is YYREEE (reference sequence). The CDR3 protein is CASSLDLGQVPYEQYF. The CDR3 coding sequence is TGTGCCAGCAGCTTGGATCTGGGACAGGTCCCCTACGAGCAGTACTTC. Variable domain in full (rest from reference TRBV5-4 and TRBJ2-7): ETGVTQSPTHLIKTRGQQVTLRCSSQSGHNTVSWYQQALGQGPQFIFQYYREEENGRGNFPPRFSGLQFPNYSSELNVNALELDDSALYLCASSLDLGQVPYEQYFGPGTRLTVT.

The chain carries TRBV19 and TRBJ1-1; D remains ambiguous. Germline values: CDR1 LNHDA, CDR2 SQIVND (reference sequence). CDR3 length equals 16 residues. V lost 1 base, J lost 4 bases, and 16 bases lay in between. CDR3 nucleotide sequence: TGTGCCAGTAGTATAGTTCTGAGGTCCTCGGGCACTGAAGCTTTCTTT. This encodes CASSIVLRSSGTEAFF.

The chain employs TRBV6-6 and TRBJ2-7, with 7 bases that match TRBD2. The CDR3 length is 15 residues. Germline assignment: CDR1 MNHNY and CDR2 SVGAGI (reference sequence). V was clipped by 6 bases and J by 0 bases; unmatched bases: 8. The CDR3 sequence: CASRQTGGPSYEQYF. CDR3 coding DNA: TGTGCCAGCAGACAAACGGGAGGACCCTCCTACGAGCAGTACTTC.

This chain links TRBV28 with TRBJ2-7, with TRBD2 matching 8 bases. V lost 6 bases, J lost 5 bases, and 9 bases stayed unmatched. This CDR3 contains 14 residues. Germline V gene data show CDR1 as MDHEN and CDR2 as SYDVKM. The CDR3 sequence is CASSQGTRRDEQYF. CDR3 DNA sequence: TGTGCCAGCAGCCAGGGGACTAGACGCGACGAGCAGTACTTC. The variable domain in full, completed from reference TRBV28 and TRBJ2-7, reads DVKVTQSSRYLVKRTGEKVFLECVQDMDHENMFWYRQDPGLGLRLIYFSYDVKMKEKGDIPEGYSVSREKKERFSLILESASTNQTSMYLCASSQGTRRDEQYFGPGTRLTVT.

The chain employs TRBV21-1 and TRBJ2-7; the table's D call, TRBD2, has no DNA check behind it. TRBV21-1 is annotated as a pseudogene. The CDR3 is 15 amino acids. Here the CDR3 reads CASTQSRDCSYEQYF. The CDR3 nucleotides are TGTGCCAGCACCCAATCGCGGGATTGCTCCTACGAGCAGTACTTC.

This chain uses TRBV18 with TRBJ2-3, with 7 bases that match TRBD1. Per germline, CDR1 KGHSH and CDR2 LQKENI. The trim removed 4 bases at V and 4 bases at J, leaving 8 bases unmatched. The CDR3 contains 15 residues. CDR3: CASSRQGGGADTQYF. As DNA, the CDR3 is TGTGCCAGCTCACGACAGGGTGGAGGCGCAGATACGCAGTATTTT.